This T cell receptor (beta chain) appears in the sequencing data of a study of CD8 T cells in ankylosing spondylitis. Study-wide results and limits: A TCR beta motif made of about eight highly homologous variants seemed typical of ankylosing spondylitis blood. Disease-linked clones reportedly concentrated significantly in matched ankylosing spondylitis synovial fluid. Certain motif variants had earlier appeared in reactive arthritis synovial fluid and blood. The authors found the disease-linked clones to be CD8+ and relatively rare in peripheral blood.

This CDR3 region has 12 residues. V lost 3 bases and J lost 1, with 6 bases in between. Germline CDR1 and CDR2: SQVTM and ANQGSEA. This clonotype was picked up many times. The target antigen is unknown. With molecular barcodes, quantitative 5'-RACE was used to make the TCR beta libraries. Via MiXCR, TCRdb re-called the 5' RACE reads, giving one row per CDR3 protein. Of 450,000 to 550,000 distinct CDR3 sequences in the sample, roughly 5.3% were seen once. The chain recombines TRBV29-1 with TRBJ1-1; D unresolved. This clonotype was sampled from a male donor with ankylosing spondylitis. Sequencing was carried out using blood, either unsorted or a sorted T cell fraction (not recorded which). The CDR3 sequence: CSVDQANTEAFF. CDR3 sequence (DNA): TGCAGCGTTGATCAGGCGAACACTGAAGCTTTCTTT.